This passage covers 11 T cell receptor beta chains from one sample sequenced in a study of cytomegalovirus exposure and HLA in healthy donors. In the PCR, 60 Vbeta and 13 Jbeta primers were used. The data were produced by immunoSEQ multiplex PCR, yet TCRdb's version contains in-frame clones alone and is incomplete. The sample shows around 190,000 clones, approximately 80% of them seen only once. The sequencing sample was made of PBMCs. All receptors derive from a middle-aged man in good health and CMV-seropositive.

This rearrangement joins TRBV5-1 to TRBJ1-5, with D uncertain. CDR1 is SGHRS and CDR2 is YFSETQ in the germline V gene. Between the trimmed V and J ends, which lost 4 bases and 2 bases, there was a span of 7 bases. The CDR3 runs to 13 residues. Here the CDR3 DNA reads TGCGCCAGCAGCCTAAATGGCAATCAGCCCCAGCATTTT. Amino acid sequence: CASSLNGNQPQHF. Drawing the rest from reference TRBV5-1 and TRBJ1-5, the complete variable domain is KAGVTQTPRYLIKTRGQQVTLSCSPISGHRSVSWYQQTPGQGLQFLFEYFSETQRNKGNFPGRFSGRQFSNSRSEMNVSTLELGDSALYLCASSLNGNQPQHFGDGTRLSIL.

This sequence joins TRBV5-1 and TRBJ2-3; 8 bases line up with TRBD1. CDR3 length: 15 amino acids. CDR1 SGHRS and CDR2 YFSETQ come from the germline V gene. V gave up 2 bases and J gave up 2 bases; unmatched junction bases: 4. CDR3 in amino acids: CASSFLGQDTDTQYF. CDR3 DNA: TGCGCCAGCAGCTTTCTGGGACAGGACACAGATACGCAGTATTTT.

The rearrangement links TRBV5-1 to TRBJ1-2, with unresolved D. Looked up from germline, CDR1 is SGHRS and CDR2 is YFSETQ. The CDR3 consists of 14 residues. Trimming stripped 4 bases from V and 1 base from J, with 11 bases between. CDR3 residues: CASSPDGDNYGYTF. Written as DNA, the CDR3 is TGCGCCAGCAGCCCGGACGGGGATAACTATGGCTACACCTTC.

The rearrangement joins TRBV18 to TRBJ2-2, with D perhaps matching TRBD1 (6 bases). Looked up from germline, CDR1 is KGHSH and CDR2 is LQKENI. V lost 3 bases and J 1 base, leaving 15 bases between the germline ends. CDR3 length: 17 residues. For the CDR3, the DNA is TGTGCCAGCTCACCGCCGTTAGGACAGCAGAACACCGGGGAGCTGTTTTTT. It specifies CASSPPLGQQNTGELFF. Full variable domain (outside the CDR3, taken from reference TRBV18 and TRBJ2-2): NAGVMQNPRHLVRRRGQEARLRCSPMKGHSHVYWYRQLPEEGLKFMVYLQKENIIDESGMPKERFSAEFPKEGPSILRIQQVVRGDSAAYFCASSPPLGQQNTGELFFGEGSRLTVL.

The chain recombines TRBV18 with TRBJ1-1; D may be TRBD1 (6 bases). From germline, CDR1 is KGHSH and CDR2 LQKENI. Trimming removed 2 bases at V and 3 bases at J, with 7 bases between. This CDR3 contains 13 residues. The CDR3 here is CASSPAGDTEAFF. CDR3 coding DNA: TGTGCCAGCTCACCAGCAGGGGACACTGAAGCTTTCTTT.

The chain combines TRBV18 with TRBJ1-5; no reliable D call. Germline CDR1 reads KGHSH; CDR2 reads LQKENI. Trimming took off 2 bases at V and 8 bases at J, with 16 bases between the two ends. The CDR3 is 15 residues long. CDR3 coding DNA: TGTGCCAGCTCACCAGAGGCGGGCCTACCAGAGCCCCAGCATTTT. Protein product: CASSPEAGLPEPQHF.

This clone was seen a few times. The genes are TRBV25-1 and TRBJ2-6; D possibly corresponds to TRBD1 (6 bases). This CDR3 has 15 amino acids. Germline V gene lookup returns CDR1 MGHDK and CDR2 SYGVNS. Trimming stripped 3 bases from V and 4 bases from J, with 10 bases between. Here the CDR3 DNA reads TGTGCCAGCAGTGAGGGGGCTTTGGGGGCCAACGTCCTGACTTTC. This gives the protein CASSEGALGANVLTF. Using reference TRBV25-1 and TRBJ2-6 for the parts outside the CDR3, the full variable domain is EADIYQTPRYLVIGTGKKITLECSQTMGHDKMYWYQQDPGMELHLIHYSYGVNSTEKGDLSSESTVSRIRTEHFPLTLESARPSHTSQYLCASSEGALGANVLTFGAGSRLTVL.

Here the CDR3 reads CASSPVGRGTNGETQYF. DNA of the CDR3: TGTGCCAGCAGCCCGGTGGGGCGGGGTACTAATGGGGAGACCCAGTACTTC. The chain uses TRBV28 and TRBJ2-5; D might be TRBD2 (6 bases). The ends were cut back, 6 bases at V and 5 bases at J, with 25 bases in the middle. The V gene's germline CDR1 is MDHEN and CDR2 SYDVKM. The CDR3 contains 17 residues.

The chain recombines TRBV4-1 with TRBJ2-2; 15 nucleotides align to TRBD2. The CDR3 length is 20 residues. Per the germline V gene, CDR1 is MGHRA and CDR2 is YSYEKL. The V segment lost 3 bases and the J segment 0 bases; nucleotides outside the gene matches: 8. In DNA, the CDR3 is TGCGCCAGCAGCCATCCACCGGGACTAGCGGGGGGCCCGAACACCGGGGAGCTGTTTTTT. This sequence encodes CASSHPPGLAGGPNTGELFF.

The chain combines TRBV2 with TRBJ1-1, with 9 bases that match TRBD1. V lost 10 bases to trimming and J lost 6 bases; unmatched junction nucleotides: 9. CDR1 and CDR2 (germline): SNHLY, FYNNEI. The CDR3 consists of 13 residues. CDR3 amino acids: CAIGDRVSAEAFF. CDR3 coding DNA: TGTGCCATTGGGGACAGGGTGTCCGCTGAAGCTTTCTTT.

In its sample, this clone was seen a few times. This chain uses TRBV19 with TRBJ2-1, with D possibly matching TRBD1 (6 bases). From germline, CDR1 is LNHDA and CDR2 SQIVND (reference sequence). V dropped 5 bases and J dropped 4 bases, with 9 bases sitting between them. This CDR3 has 13 amino acids. The CDR3 DNA sequence: TGTGCCAGTAGTGGTCAGGGGTACAATGAGCAGTTCTTC. Encoded protein: CASSGQGYNEQFF.